The source of this T cell receptor (beta chain) is a study of cytomegalovirus exposure and HLA in healthy donors. For the study at large: The early release's HLA-typed donors yielded roughly 85 million unique TCRs. Study-level results: In vitro testing confirmed a few CMV-associated chains as specific for CMV antigens. Overall, roughly 160 TCR beta chains were annotated as cytomegalovirus-associated. A later analysis linked a missense DCLRE1C variant to TCR beta V- and J-gene trimming.

In germline, CDR1 is SGHNT, CDR2 YYREEE (reference sequence). After removal of 2 bases from V and 7 bases from J, the junction contained 7 bases not matched to a gene. The CDR3 sequence is 15 residues long. Concerning this clone: Its cognate antigen is unknown.

The PCR employed 60 Vbeta primers together with 13 Jbeta primers. Sequenced by immunoSEQ multiplex PCR; TCRdb stores in-frame clones only, minus some. The sample lists 150,000 to 200,000 clones; roughly 80% were seen once. The clonotype comes from a female donor in good health and CMV-seronegative. The rearrangement uses TRBV5-4 and TRBJ2-1, with 9 bases lining up with TRBD2. Sequencing was performed on PBMCs. The CDR3 region has the DNA TGTGCCAGCAGCTTAGCGGGGGGCCAGGGGAATGAGCAGTTCTTC. This translates into CASSLAGGQGNEQFF.